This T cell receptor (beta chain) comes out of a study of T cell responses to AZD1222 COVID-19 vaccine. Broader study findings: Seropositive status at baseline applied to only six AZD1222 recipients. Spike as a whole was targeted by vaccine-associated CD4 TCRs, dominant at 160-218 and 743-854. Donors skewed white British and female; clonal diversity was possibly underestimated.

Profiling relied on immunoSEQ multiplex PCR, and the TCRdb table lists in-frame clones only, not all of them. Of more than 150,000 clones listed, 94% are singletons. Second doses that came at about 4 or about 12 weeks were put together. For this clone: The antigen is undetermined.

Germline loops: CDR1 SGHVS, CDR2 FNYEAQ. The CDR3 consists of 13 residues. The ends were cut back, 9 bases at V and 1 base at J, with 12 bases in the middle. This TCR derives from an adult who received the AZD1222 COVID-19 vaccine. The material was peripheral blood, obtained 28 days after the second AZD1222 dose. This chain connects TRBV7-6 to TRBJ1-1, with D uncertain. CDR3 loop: CARARRQNTEAFF. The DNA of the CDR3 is TGTGCCAGGGCGAGGCGACAGAACACTGAAGCTTTCTTT. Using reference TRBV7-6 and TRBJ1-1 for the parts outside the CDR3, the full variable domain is GAGVSQSPRYKVTKRGQDVALRCDPISGHVSLYWYRQALGQGPEFLTYFNYEAQQDKSGLPNDRFSAERPEGSISTLTIQRTEQRDSAMYRCARARRQNTEAFFGQGTRLTVV.